The clone carrying this T cell receptor beta chain was detected a few times. Its specificity is unknown. The read is 3 residues too short to cover the CDR3 end, so that end is filled in from the germline J gene. The source of the sample is a study of T cell clonality in common variable immunodeficiency. Overall study findings and caveats: TCRbeta clonality was increased in CVID versus healthy controls. What drives increased CVID clonality needs T cell subpopulation sequencing. Fewer deletions and N-nucleotide insertions were reportedly seen in common variable immunodeficiency TCR beta sequences.

Of CVID subjects, more than twelve were female and approximately 31 male, mean age about 40. Heparinized whole blood, 5 to 8 ml, came from each donor. This table comes from immunoSEQ multiplex PCR, and its TCRdb copy is limited to in-frame clones, with some not included. Recorded here are about 28,000 clones, none singletons. CDR1 and CDR2 (germline): MNHEY, SVGEGT. The CDR3 runs to 15 residues. Trimming at V came to 4 bases and at J to 6 bases, leaving 7 bases not matched to a gene. The material sequenced was peripheral blood mononuclear cells. The V gene is TRBV6-2 or TRBV6-3, the J gene TRBJ2-2; 8 bases align to TRBD1. The TCR originated in a human donor with common variable immunodeficiency. Partial CDR3 DNA: TGTGCCAGCAGTTGGGGGACAGGTATCCCCGGGGAG. It codes for CASSWGTGIPGE. The complete CDR3 reads CASSWGTGIPGELFF.